This T cell receptor beta chain was profiled in a study of blood T cell repertoires in COVID-19. Whole-study context: The United States, Italy and Spain provided the acute and convalescent COVID-19 samples. From T cells, B-cell-depleted T cells, or PBMCs came the material, which was cDNA or gDNA.

V dropped 5 bases and J dropped 2 bases, with 6 bases sitting between them. CDR3 length: 12 residues. Researchers sorted participants into cohorts using their self-reported clinical history. Resolution of symptoms, clearance, or two negative PCRs was present in recovered Cohort 3 donors. Data came from immunoSEQ multiplex PCR; TCRdb stores just in-frame clones and leaves some out. The table shows more than 200,000 clones, with around nine tenths occurring only once. The TCR was taken from a woman aged 45 to 65 who had recovered from COVID-19. The source material was PBMCs or T cells enriched from blood (not recorded which). The chain joins TRBV12-3 or TRBV12-4 to TRBJ1-2; D unresolved. The CDR3 nucleotides are TGTGCCAGCAGTCAGGCGAACTATGGCTACACCTTC. Amino acids: CASSQANYGYTF.